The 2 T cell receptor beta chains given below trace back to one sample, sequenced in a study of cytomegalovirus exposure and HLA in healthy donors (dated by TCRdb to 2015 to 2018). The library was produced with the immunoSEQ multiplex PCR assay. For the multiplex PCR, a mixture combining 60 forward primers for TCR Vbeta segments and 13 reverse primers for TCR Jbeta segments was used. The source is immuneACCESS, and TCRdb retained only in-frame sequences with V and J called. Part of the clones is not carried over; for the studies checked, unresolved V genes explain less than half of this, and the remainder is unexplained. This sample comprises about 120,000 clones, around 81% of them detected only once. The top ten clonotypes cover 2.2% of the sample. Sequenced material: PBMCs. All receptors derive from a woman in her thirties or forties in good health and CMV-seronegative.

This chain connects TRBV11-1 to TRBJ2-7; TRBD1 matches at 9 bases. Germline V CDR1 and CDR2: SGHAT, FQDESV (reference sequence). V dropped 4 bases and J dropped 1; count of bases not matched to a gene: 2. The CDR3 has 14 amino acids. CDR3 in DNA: TGTGCCAGCAGCTGGGACAGGGCATCCTACGAGCAGTACTTC. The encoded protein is CASSWDRASYEQYF.

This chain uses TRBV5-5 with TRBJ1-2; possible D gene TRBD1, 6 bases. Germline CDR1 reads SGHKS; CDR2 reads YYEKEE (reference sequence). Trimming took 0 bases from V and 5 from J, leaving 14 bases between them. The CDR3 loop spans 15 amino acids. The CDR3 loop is CASSLGLGQLYGYTF. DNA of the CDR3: TGTGCCAGCAGCTTGGGGTTAGGACAGCTGTATGGCTACACCTTC.